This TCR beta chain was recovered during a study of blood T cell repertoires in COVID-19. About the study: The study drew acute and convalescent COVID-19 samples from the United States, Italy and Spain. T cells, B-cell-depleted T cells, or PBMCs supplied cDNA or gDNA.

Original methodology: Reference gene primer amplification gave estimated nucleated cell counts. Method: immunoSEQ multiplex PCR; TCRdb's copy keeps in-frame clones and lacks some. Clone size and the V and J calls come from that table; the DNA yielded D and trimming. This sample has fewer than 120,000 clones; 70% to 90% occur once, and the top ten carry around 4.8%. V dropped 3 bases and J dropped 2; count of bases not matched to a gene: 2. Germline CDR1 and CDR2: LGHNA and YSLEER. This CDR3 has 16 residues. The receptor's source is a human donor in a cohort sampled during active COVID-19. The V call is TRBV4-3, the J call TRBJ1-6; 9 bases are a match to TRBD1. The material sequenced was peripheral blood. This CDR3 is CASSQTGGPYNSPLHF. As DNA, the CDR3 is TGCGCCAGCAGCCAGACAGGGGGACCCTATAATTCACCCCTCCACTTT.